A selection of T cell receptor beta chains follows, all from one sample in a study of T cells after yellow fever vaccination. TCRdb recomputed calls from the 5' RACE reads with MiXCR, one row per CDR3 protein. The repertoire holds a few hundred thousand distinct CDR3 sequences, roughly 4% seen once, with around 22% in the top ten. Material: PBMCs, obtained on the day of the yellow fever booster vaccination. Source of these receptors: a man aged 18-30 years who received the YFV17D yellow fever vaccine. The CDR3 runs from the conserved cysteine through the conserved F or W. The order of the fields is CDR3 length, V gene, clone size, J gene, D gene, CDR3 DNA, CDR3 protein. A D gene is named only where the DNA matches it firmly. Size tells how often a clone was seen (once, few, many) or the class of an expanded clone, and some rows leave it out.

length: 14
V: TRBV6-2/TRBV6-3
size: many
J: TRBJ2-7
D: .
DNA: TGTGCCAGCAGTTACGAACCGGTTACCGGCGAGCAGTACTTC
CDR3: CASSYEPVTGEQYF

length: 16
V: TRBV30
size: many
J: TRBJ2-1
D: TRBD2
DNA: TGTGCCTGGGAGGACCGATACTCGGTCGCGGGGGGGCCGGGATTCTTC
CDR3: CAWEDRYSVAGGPGFF

length: 12
V: TRBV2
size: few
J: TRBJ2-1
D: .
DNA: TGTGCCAGCAGCGCGACAGGCAATGAGCAGTTCTTC
CDR3: CASSATGNEQFF

length: 14
V: TRBV7-9
size: many
J: TRBJ2-7
D: .
DNA: TGTGCCAGCAGCCCAACCCGGGGATCCTACGAGCAGTACTTC
CDR3: CASSPTRGSYEQYF

length: 13
V: TRBV5-6
size: .
J: TRBJ2-7
D: .
DNA: TGTGCCAGCAGCTTGGGAAGCCCCTACGAGCAGTACTTC
CDR3: CASSLGSPYEQYF

length: 15
V: TRBV4-1
size: many
J: TRBJ2-3
D: TRBD1
DNA: TGCGCCAGCAGCCTGGACAGGGGCTACACAGATACGCAGTATTTT
CDR3: CASSLDRGYTDTQYF

length: 16
V: TRBV20-1
size: many
J: TRBJ2-5
D: .
DNA: TGCAGTGCTAAGGACGGACGGAAAGCAAGCCAAGAGACCCAGTACTTC
CDR3: CSAKDGRKASQETQYF

length: 14
V: TRBV20-1
size: few
J: TRBJ1-4
D: .
DNA: TGCAGTGCTTCCAGGACGGGGGCTAATGAAAAACTGTTTTTT
CDR3: CSASRTGANEKLFF

length: 16
V: TRBV5-1
size: many
J: TRBJ1-2
D: TRBD1
DNA: TGCGCCAGCAGCCCCGAGGGGGCAATAGCTAACTATGGCTACACCTTC
CDR3: CASSPEGAIANYGYTF

length: 16
V: TRBV4-1
size: .
J: TRBJ2-1
D: TRBD1
DNA: TGCGCCAGCAGCCAAGAGATCCGGACAGGGATACGCGAGCAGTTCTTC
CDR3: CASSQEIRTGIREQFF

length: 18
V: TRBV27
size: many
J: TRBJ2-3
D: TRBD2
DNA: TGTGCCAGCAACACCATAGGGCGGGGACTAGCTTTTTCAGATACGCAGTATTTT
CDR3: CASNTIGRGLAFSDTQYF

length: 14
V: TRBV7-9
size: many
J: TRBJ1-6
D: .
DNA: TGTGCCAGCAGCTTCGGACAAAACAATTCACCCCTCCACTTT
CDR3: CASSFGQNNSPLHF

length: 14
V: TRBV7-2
size: .
J: TRBJ1-2
D: .
DNA: TGTGCCAGCAGCCCCGGGGGGGGAAGATATGGCTACACCTTC
CDR3: CASSPGGGRYGYTF

length: 15
V: TRBV20-1
size: many
J: TRBJ2-7
D: .
DNA: TGCAGTGCGCCCCTCTGGGAGACAGCAGCCTACGAGCAGTACTTC
CDR3: CSAPLWETAAYEQYF

length: 16
V: TRBV6-1
size: few
J: TRBJ1-6
D: .
DNA: TGTGCCAGCAGTGAAGCCGGCAGGGATTTCAATTCACCCCTCCACTTT
CDR3: CASSEAGRDFNSPLHF

length: 16
V: TRBV6-5
size: few
J: TRBJ2-7
D: .
DNA: TGTGCCAGCAGTCCAGGGTATACAGTATACTCCTACGAGCAGTACTTC
CDR3: CASSPGYTVYSYEQYF

length: 14
V: TRBV29-1
size: .
J: TRBJ2-7
D: .
DNA: TGCAGCGCAGAGGGGGGGGCTGAACCTTACGAGCAGTACTTC
CDR3: CSAEGGAEPYEQYF

length: 16
V: TRBV27
size: few
J: TRBJ2-4
D: .
DNA: TGTGCCAGCAGTTTATCGGTCGGACGAGCCAAAAACATTCAGTACTTC
CDR3: CASSLSVGRAKNIQYF

length: 14
V: TRBV2
size: few
J: TRBJ1-4
D: .
DNA: TGTGCCAGCAGCGCCCTGGGGTCTAATGAAAAACTGTTTTTT
CDR3: CASSALGSNEKLFF

length: 13
V: TRBV5-6
size: many
J: TRBJ1-4
D: .
DNA: TGTGCCAGCAGCTTGAGGGGAACAGAAAAACTGTTTTTT
CDR3: CASSLRGTEKLFF

length: 13
V: TRBV29-1
size: .
J: TRBJ2-1
D: TRBD1
DNA: TGCAGCCACTCCGGGACAGCCTTCGATGAGCAGTTCTTC
CDR3: CSHSGTAFDEQFF

length: 12
V: TRBV19
size: few
J: TRBJ1-2
D: TRBD1
DNA: TGTGCCAGTAGTAGGGACCCGGGACAGGACACCTTC
CDR3: CASSRDPGQDTF

length: 17
V: TRBV6-5
size: few
J: TRBJ2-3
D: TRBD1
DNA: TGTGCCAGCAGTTACTCGAGCGTCAGGGGGCTTGCAGATACGCAGTATTTT
CDR3: CASSYSSVRGLADTQYF

length: 14
V: TRBV3-1
size: .
J: TRBJ1-1
D: TRBD1
DNA: TGTGCCAGCAGCCAAGGCTCAGGGGGCCCTGAAGCTTTCTTT
CDR3: CASSQGSGGPEAFF

length: 14
V: TRBV2
size: .
J: TRBJ2-2
D: .
DNA: TGTGCCAGCAGTGAAATAAGGGAATCCGGGGAGCTGTTTTTT
CDR3: CASSEIRESGELFF

length: 16
V: TRBV12-3/TRBV12-4
size: .
J: TRBJ2-6
D: .
DNA: TGTGCCAGCAGCGCCGCGCGAGGCGCTGGGGCCAACGTCCTGACTTTC
CDR3: CASSAARGAGANVLTF

length: 15
V: TRBV18
size: .
J: TRBJ1-6
D: TRBD1
DNA: TGTGCCAGCTCGCAGAACAGGGGAGAGAATTCACCCCTCCACTTT
CDR3: CASSQNRGENSPLHF

length: 14
V: TRBV12-3/TRBV12-4
size: many
J: TRBJ1-1
D: .
DNA: TGTGCCAGCAGTGCCCGTACATCGAACACTGAAGCTTTCTTT
CDR3: CASSARTSNTEAFF

length: 16
V: TRBV5-5
size: many
J: TRBJ2-3
D: TRBD1
DNA: TGTGCCAGCAGCCGAGGGACAGTCCTTAGCACAGATACGCAGTATTTT
CDR3: CASSRGTVLSTDTQYF

length: 14
V: TRBV15
size: .
J: TRBJ2-7
D: .
DNA: TGTGCCACCAGCGGAGGCAGGGGAGTGTACGAGCAGTACTTC
CDR3: CATSGGRGVYEQYF

length: 14
V: TRBV20-1
size: .
J: TRBJ2-5
D: .
DNA: TGCAGTGCTAGAGATTGGGGCTCAGGTGGGACCCAGTACTTC
CDR3: CSARDWGSGGTQYF

length: 15
V: TRBV11-2
size: .
J: TRBJ2-5
D: TRBD2
DNA: TGTGCCAGCAGCTCGACTAGCGGGGAGCAAGAGACCCAGTACTTC
CDR3: CASSSTSGEQETQYF

length: 15
V: TRBV5-6
size: .
J: TRBJ2-1
D: .
DNA: TGTGCCAGCAGCTTGGTCCGACTCCCCTACAATGAGCAGTTCTTC
CDR3: CASSLVRLPYNEQFF

length: 14
V: TRBV28
size: many
J: TRBJ2-5
D: TRBD2
DNA: TGTGCCAGCAGTTTATTTAGCGGGGAAGAGACCCAGTACTTC
CDR3: CASSLFSGEETQYF

length: 18
V: TRBV21-1
size: many
J: TRBJ2-6
D: .
DNA: TGTGCCAGCAGCCGGGGACAGGGCCGCCCCTCTGGGGCCAACGTCCTGACTTTC
CDR3: CASSRGQGRPSGANVLTF

length: 14
V: TRBV7-2
size: many
J: TRBJ1-3
D: .
DNA: TGTGCCAGCAGCCGTCACCAACAAGGAAACACCATATATTTT
CDR3: CASSRHQQGNTIYF